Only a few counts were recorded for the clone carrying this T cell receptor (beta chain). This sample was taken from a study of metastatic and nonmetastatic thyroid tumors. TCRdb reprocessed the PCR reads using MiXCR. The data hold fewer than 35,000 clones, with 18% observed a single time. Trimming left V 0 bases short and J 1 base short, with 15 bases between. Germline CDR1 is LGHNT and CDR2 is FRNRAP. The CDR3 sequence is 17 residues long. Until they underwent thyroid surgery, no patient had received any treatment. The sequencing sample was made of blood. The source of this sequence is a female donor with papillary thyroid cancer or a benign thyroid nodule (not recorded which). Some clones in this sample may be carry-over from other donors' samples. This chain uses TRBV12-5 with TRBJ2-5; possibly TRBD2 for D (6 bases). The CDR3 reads CASGLVRGISGQETQYF. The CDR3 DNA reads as TGTGCTAGTGGTTTGGTCCGGGGGATTAGCGGCCAAGAGACCCAGTACTTC.